A selection of T cell receptor beta chains follows, all from one sample in a study of T cells expressing NK-cell markers. TCRdb re-called the 5' RACE reads and catalogs CDR3 proteins one per entry, DNA excluded. This table holds 550,000 or so distinct CDR3 sequences. The specimen sequenced was blood T cells: a sorted CD56 or NKG2C T cell subset, CD4+ or CD8+ T cells, or bulk PBMC T cells (not recorded which). The receptors stem from a man aged 18 to 29 in good health. Each CDR3 is given with its conserved first and last residue. Fields, in order: V gene, J gene, CDR3 protein.

>TRBV28|TRBJ2-7
CASRTLPGQGTYEQYF
>TRBV28|TRBJ1-5
CASNLGGGQPQHF
>TRBV5-1|TRBJ1-2
CASSPGQGLGGYTF
>TRBV6-4|TRBJ1-1
CASSDWRRPLEAFF
>TRBV7-2|TRBJ2-3
CASSLWVTDTQYF
>TRBV24-1|TRBJ2-1
CATSDFTPGQGYNEQFF
>TRBV5-1|TRBJ2-1
CASSGGGLAGQEQFF
>TRBV5-1|TRBJ2-2
CASSLVAVPTFSGELFF
>TRBV5-1|TRBJ2-4
CASSLSYERILAKNIQYF
>TRBV4-1|TRBJ2-1
CASSQWEGSSYNEQFF
>TRBV4-1|TRBJ2-5
CASSQGVVPQETQYF
>TRBV28|TRBJ2-1
CASSLAFNEQFF
>TRBV29-1|TRBJ2-2
CSVAPIGTVNTGELFF
>TRBV12-3/TRBV12-4|TRBJ2-2
CASSLERGTGELFF
>TRBV7-2|TRBJ2-1
CASSRASSKQFF
>TRBV12-3/TRBV12-4|TRBJ1-2
CASSSPGTGKNYGYTF
>TRBV6-2/TRBV6-3|TRBJ2-3
CASRTDSRRWGTDTQYF
>TRBV25-1|TRBJ1-5
CASSEQGNNQPQHF
>TRBV4-2|TRBJ2-3
CASSQQTGGLSSTDTQYF